A single sample is the source of the 21 T cell receptor beta chains below, sequenced in a study of T cells in Graves' hyperthyroidism and ophthalmopathy. Amplified TCR beta CDR3 regions derived from RNA transcripts. A first-round RT-PCR of the TCR CDR3 used the HTBI primer set. Using its own MiXCR run on the multiplex PCR reads, TCRdb lists one record per CDR3 protein. Here the sample spans about 710,000 distinct CDR3 sequences, 16% being singletons. Specimen: blood. Source of these receptors: a young man with Graves' hyperthyroidism.

The V gene is TRBV18, the J gene TRBJ2-7; TRBD1 matches 8 bases. CDR3 size: 14 residues. V was clipped by 3 bases and J by 6 bases; unmatched bases: 7. Germline V gene lookup returns CDR1 KGHSH and CDR2 LQKENI. CDR3 in DNA: TGTGCCAGCTCACCGCCCCAGGGGGCGTTCGAGCAGTACTTC. Encoded protein: CASSPPQGAFEQYF.

CDR3 DNA: TGCAGTGCTAAAGCAGGAGTACTATACGGGGAGCTGTTTTTT. Protein sequence: CSAKAGVLYGELFF. V gene TRBV20-1 combines with J gene TRBJ2-2; no reliable D call. V was trimmed by 4 bases and J by 7 bases, leaving 16 bases between them. The length of the CDR3 is 14 residues. CDR1 is DFQATT and CDR2 is SNEGSKA in the germline V gene (reference sequence).

V and J are TRBV4-3 and TRBJ2-1; the D gene is possibly TRBD2 (6 bases). V lost 0 bases, J lost 4 bases, and 10 bases lay in between. CDR1 and CDR2 (germline): LGHNA, YSLEER. This CDR3 has 15 residues. The CDR3 nucleotides read TGCGCCAGCAGCCAAGACGGGGCGGGATACAATGAGCAGTTCTTC. Translated: CASSQDGAGYNEQFF.

This clonotype has more than one count but fewer than ten. The genes are TRBV4-2 and TRBJ1-6; D is perhaps TRBD1 (6 bases). Germline V gene lookup returns CDR1 LGHNA and CDR2 YNFKEQ. The CDR3 length is 16 residues. V was clipped by 2 bases and J by 7 bases, with 15 bases between them. The CDR3: CASSQHIGGTNSPLHF. The CDR3 coding sequence is TGTGCCAGCAGCCAACACATAGGGGGGACCAATTCACCCCTCCACTTT.

This clonotype has more than one count but fewer than ten. The gene calls are TRBV10-3 and TRBJ1-2, with 10 bases fitting TRBD1. The CDR3 loop spans 14 amino acids. Germline V gene sequence: CDR1 ENHRY, CDR2 SYGVKD. With V trimmed by 4 bases and J by 8 bases, 7 bases remained unmatched. The CDR3 DNA follows: TGTGCCATCAGTGGTGACAGGGGGCGCCGAGGCTACACCTTC. This translates into CAISGDRGRRGYTF.

This clonotype was seen repeatedly, ten times or more. The chain uses TRBV7-8 and TRBJ2-3, with D possibly matching TRBD2 (5 bases). Between the trimmed V and J ends, which lost 8 bases and 0 bases, there was a span of 12 bases. In germline, CDR1 is SGHVS, CDR2 FQNEAQ. CDR3 length: 14 residues. CDR3 sequence reads: CASGGGGSTDTQYF. CDR3 DNA sequence: TGTGCCAGCGGCGGAGGCGGTAGCACAGATACGCAGTATTTT. Drawing the rest from reference TRBV7-8 and TRBJ2-3, the complete variable domain is GAGVSQSPRYKVAKRGQDVALRCDPISGHVSLFWYQQALGQGPEFLTYFQNEAQLDKSGLPSDRFFAERPEGSVSTLKIQRTQQEDSAVYLCASGGGGSTDTQYFGPGTRLTVL.

This clonotype has ten or more counts. The chain has TRBV3-1 and TRBJ1-1; tentative D call: TRBD1 (6 bases). The germline V gene has CDR1 LGHDT and CDR2 YNNKEL (reference sequence). Between the trimmed V and J ends, which lost 3 bases and 4 bases, there was a span of 6 bases. The CDR3 spans 12 residues. The DNA for the CDR3 is TGTGCCAGCAGCCAGACAGGCACTGAAGCTTTCTTT. Its translation: CASSQTGTEAFF.

The genes are TRBV5-1 and TRBJ2-7; 7 nucleotides match TRBD1. The V gene end was trimmed by 3 bases and the J gene end by 7 bases; junction bases not matched to a gene: 7. CDR3 length: 13 residues. CDR1 is SGHRS and CDR2 is YFSETQ in the germline V gene. CDR3 protein: CASSWRQGAEQYF. The CDR3 bases are TGCGCCAGCAGCTGGAGACAGGGCGCGGAGCAGTACTTC.

This clonotype was seen a handful of times. The chain has TRBV10-3 and TRBJ2-2, with 9 bases that match TRBD2. The CDR3 contains 16 residues. Germline V gives CDR1 ENHRY, CDR2 SYGVKD. Unmatched junction bases numbered 1, after V lost 0 bases and J lost 2 bases. The CDR3 spells CAISESTSGNTGELFF. As DNA, the CDR3 is TGTGCCATCAGTGAGTCGACTAGCGGCAACACCGGGGAGCTGTTTTTT.

The table lists this clonotype with many counts. The V call is TRBV9, the J call TRBJ2-7, with D perhaps assigned TRBD1 or TRBD2 (5 bases each). V lost 0 bases and J 5 bases, leaving 15 bases between the germline ends. CDR1 is SGDLS, CDR2 YYNGEE, per germline. This CDR3 contains 15 residues. The CDR3 sequence is CASSVAGTPEDEQYF. CDR3 in DNA: TGTGCCAGCAGCGTAGCTGGGACCCCGGAGGACGAGCAGTACTTC.

This chain connects TRBV28 to TRBJ2-1; 10 nucleotides line up with TRBD2. The CDR3 consists of 17 residues. Losses at the gene ends were 5 bases for V and 0 bases for J; bases not matched to a gene: 7. The V gene's germline CDR1 is MDHEN and CDR2 SYDVKM. As DNA, the CDR3 is TGTGCCAGCAGTGTACCATCTAGCGGGAGCTCCTACAATGAGCAGTTCTTC. Protein product: CASSVPSSGSSYNEQFF. Full variable domain (rest looked up from reference TRBV28 and TRBJ2-1): DVKVTQSSRYLVKRTGEKVFLECVQDMDHENMFWYRQDPGLGLRLIYFSYDVKMKEKGDIPEGYSVSREKKERFSLILESASTNQTSMYLCASSVPSSGSSYNEQFFGPGTRLTVL.

The chain carries TRBV10-3 and TRBJ1-1; possible D gene TRBD1, 5 bases. The germline V gene has CDR1 ENHRY and CDR2 SYGVKD. This CDR3 has 13 amino acids. V gave up 10 bases and J gave up 0 bases, with 12 bases separating them. The DNA for the CDR3 is TGTGCCACGCGGGGCGGGGTGAACACTGAAGCTTTCTTT. Protein: CATRGGVNTEAFF.

This clonotype appeared a single time. The chain joins TRBV6-2 or TRBV6-3 to TRBJ2-5, with 10 bases fitting TRBD1. Germline assignment: CDR1 MNHEY and CDR2 SVGEGT. The CDR3 runs to 16 residues. The junction had 3 bases not matched to a gene; V was cut back by 0 bases and J by 2 bases. Here the CDR3 DNA reads TGTGCCAGCAGTTACTCGGGACAGGGGTATCAAGAGACCCAGTACTTC. Protein sequence: CASSYSGQGYQETQYF.

This clonotype was recorded at least ten times. The rearrangement links TRBV28 to TRBJ1-1, with no clear D. V lost 5 bases, J lost 6 bases, and 13 bases lay in between. Germline CDR1 MDHEN, CDR2 SYDVKM. CDR3 length: 13 amino acids. The CDR3 sequence: CASSGLGGPEAFF. CDR3 nucleotides: TGTGCCAGCAGTGGTCTAGGAGGGCCTGAAGCTTTCTTT.

The chain links TRBV5-6 to TRBJ1-4; perhaps TRBD1 as D (5 bases). Trimming removed 1 base at V and 8 bases at J, with 15 bases between. Looked up from germline, CDR1 is SGHDT and CDR2 is YYEEEE. The CDR3 has 15 residues. The CDR3 bases are TGTGCCAGCAGCTTGATATCCGGGGCAGGGGAAAAACTGTTTTTT. The encoded protein is CASSLISGAGEKLFF.

The chain is built from TRBV3-1 and TRBJ2-1, with 7 bases that match TRBD1. The length of the CDR3 is 15 residues. The V and J ends lost 3 bases and 7 bases, in that order; junction bases with no gene match: 9. Germline CDR1 and CDR2: LGHDT and YNNKEL (reference sequence). The CDR3 reads CASSQLPIQGNEQFF. CDR3 DNA sequence: TGTGCCAGCAGCCAGCTCCCAATACAGGGGAATGAGCAGTTCTTC.

This clonotype was recorded many times. DNA for the CDR3: TGTGCCAGTCACCCCCCGGGGGCGAGTCAGGAGACCCAGTACTTC. Amino acid sequence: CASHPPGASQETQYF. V and J are TRBV28 and TRBJ2-5; D is perhaps TRBD1 or TRBD2 (6 bases each). V was clipped by 9 bases and J by 5 bases, with 22 bases between them. CDR3 size: 15 residues. Germline-derived CDR1 and CDR2 are MDHEN and SYDVKM. Filled out from reference TRBV28 and TRBJ2-5, the complete variable domain reads DVKVTQSSRYLVKRTGEKVFLECVQDMDHENMFWYRQDPGLGLRLIYFSYDVKMKEKGDIPEGYSVSREKKERFSLILESASTNQTSMYLCASHPPGASQETQYFGPGTRLLVL.

This clonotype was found many times. This chain connects TRBV28 to TRBJ1-5; D not resolved. The CDR3 has 15 amino acids. The ends were cut back, 5 bases at V and 5 bases at J, with 16 bases in the middle. CDR1 is MDHEN and CDR2 is SYDVKM in the germline V gene. CDR3 nucleotide sequence: TGTGCCAGCAGTCCCCCCGCGAGCCCCCATCAGCCCCAGCATTTT. This codes for CASSPPASPHQPQHF. The whole variable domain, filled in from reference TRBV28 and TRBJ1-5, reads DVKVTQSSRYLVKRTGEKVFLECVQDMDHENMFWYRQDPGLGLRLIYFSYDVKMKEKGDIPEGYSVSREKKERFSLILESASTNQTSMYLCASSPPASPHQPQHFGDGTRLSIL.

This clonotype was picked up many times. The chain uses TRBV6-2 or TRBV6-3 and TRBJ1-1; D is unclear. The germline V and J ends were trimmed by 7 bases and 0 bases, with 15 bases remaining between them. The CDR3 spans 15 residues. The germline CDR1 and CDR2 sequences are MNHEY and SVGEGT. Here the CDR3 DNA reads TGTGCCAGCACCCTCCTGCCCGAGTTGAACACTGAAGCTTTCTTT. It translates to CASTLLPELNTEAFF.

This clonotype was recorded a few times. This chain connects TRBV12-3 or TRBV12-4 to TRBJ2-7, with 7 bases aligning to TRBD1. This CDR3 is built from 14 residues. J lost 2 bases, V lost 5 bases, and 6 bases had no gene match. In DNA form, the CDR3 reads TGTGCCAGCAGTGACAGGGTTCGACCCTACGAGCAGTACTTC. Translated: CASSDRVRPYEQYF.

This clonotype has ten or more counts. The chain links TRBV7-9 to TRBJ2-1; D gene uncertain. V lost 1 base, J lost 6 bases, and 16 bases lay in between. This CDR3 is built from 16 residues. Per germline, CDR1 SEHNR and CDR2 FQNEAQ (reference sequence). The CDR3 sequence: CASSLVFPPRRNEQFF. In DNA form, the CDR3 reads TGTGCCAGCAGCTTAGTTTTCCCACCGCGGCGCAATGAGCAGTTCTTC. Drawing the rest from reference TRBV7-9 and TRBJ2-1, the complete variable domain is DTGVSQNPRHKITKRGQNVTFRCDPISEHNRLYWYRQTLGQGPEFLTYFQNEAQLEKSRLLSDRFSAERPKGSFSTLEIQRTEQGDSAMYLCASSLVFPPRRNEQFFGPGTRLTVL.